This T cell receptor beta chain was sequenced for a study of cytomegalovirus exposure and HLA in healthy donors. Overall study findings and caveats: Cytomegalovirus association was listed for around 170 TCR beta chains.

Libraries were prepared by immunoSEQ multiplex PCR; TCRdb keeps only in-frame clonotypes and omits some of them. In the table there are 180,000 or so clones, approximately 80% of which are singletons. This clone was seen only a few times. As yet, its antigen is unknown. Germline V CDR1 and CDR2: MNHEY, SVGAGI. This CDR3 is 14 amino acids long. V was shortened by 5 bases and J by 5 bases, with 16 bases between the two germline ends. The origin of this receptor is a woman aged 30 to 39 in good health and CMV-seropositive. The chain employs TRBV6-5 and TRBJ2-7, with D possibly matching TRBD1 (5 bases). What was sequenced was PBMCs. CDR3: CASSNRPGYDEQYF. CDR3 bases: TGTGCCAGCAGTAACCGCCCAGGGTACGACGAGCAGTACTTC.